One sample yielded the 25 T cell receptor beta chains listed below, sequenced in a study of tumor-infiltrating lymphocytes in primary liver carcinoma. A primer matching the constant region was used to make TCR beta cDNA from around 460 ng of total RNA. TCR beta libraries came from three nested multiplex PCR rounds using slightly modified ARM-PCR. TRBV1-TRBV30 forward and Cbeta reverse primers drove the first two roughly 10-cycle rounds. In TCRdb, the multiplex PCR reads were re-called with MiXCR into one record per CDR3 protein. The table has about 320,000 distinct CDR3 sequences, roughly 60% seen once. The authors took blood RNA from unsorted whole blood and also extracted germline DNA. The source material was peripheral blood. The receptors were sampled from a middle-aged man with primary liver carcinoma and hepatitis B virus infection.

Regarding this clonotype: This may come from a read error, since a much larger clone is one base off. The CDR3 does not close with the conserved phenylalanine or tryptophan, likely indicating a read error. This chain links TRBV6-1 with TRBJ2-2; D might be TRBD1 or TRBD2, each matching 5 bases. The CDR3 extends over 15 amino acids. The V gene's germline CDR1 is MNHNS and CDR2 SASEGT. V gave up 1 base and J gave up 7 bases, with 13 bases separating them. CDR3 amino acids: CASSEVRSGSGELFS. The CDR3 nucleotides read TGTGCCAGCAGTGAAGTGAGATCAGGGAGCGGGGAGCTGTTTTCT.

The gene calls are TRBV5-1 and TRBJ2-5; 9 nucleotides agree with TRBD2. Germline CDR1 SGHRS, CDR2 YFSETQ. The CDR3 contains 16 residues. J gave up 2 bases and V 1 base, and 6 bases lay outside the gene matches. CDR3 coding DNA: TGCGCCAGCAGCTTGAGTAGCGGGAGTTGGCAAGAGACCCAGTACTTC. This sequence encodes CASSLSSGSWQETQYF.

V is TRBV30 and J is TRBJ2-2; D gene unclear. Germline loops: CDR1 GTSNPN, CDR2 SVGIG (reference sequence). CDR3 length: 13 residues. The V end was cut by 4 bases, the J end by 3 bases, with 9 bases between. Here the CDR3 DNA reads TGTGCCTGGAATCTCTTCGACACCGGGGAGCTGTTTTTT. This codes for CAWNLFDTGELFF. Drawing the rest from reference TRBV30 and TRBJ2-2, the complete variable domain is SQTIHQWPATLVQPVGSPLSLECTVEGTSNPNLYWYRQAAGRGLQLLFYSVGIGQISSEVPQNLSASRPQDRQFILSSKKLLLSDSGFYLCAWNLFDTGELFFGEGSRLTVL.

Points on this clonotype: Given a much more abundant clone one base away, this may be a read error. The rearrangement links TRBV10-3 to TRBJ2-1, with 8 nucleotides matching TRBD2. Germline V gene sequence: CDR1 ENHRY, CDR2 SYGVKD. CDR3 length: 16 amino acids. The CDR3 protein is CVISENSGIGRDEQFF. For the CDR3, the DNA is TGTGTCATCAGTGAGAATAGCGGGATTGGTCGGGATGAGCAGTTCTTC.

V gene TRBV28 combines with J gene TRBJ2-1; D unresolved. The germline V and J ends were trimmed by 6 bases and 14 bases, with 17 bases remaining between them. This CDR3 has 12 amino acids. From germline, CDR1 is MDHEN and CDR2 SYDVKM. The CDR3 protein is CASSSRPELEFF. The CDR3 bases are TGTGCCAGCAGCTCCCGACCGGAATTGGAGTTCTTC.

This clonotype appeared many times. V usage is TRBV11-2 and J usage is TRBJ2-1; 13 bases are shared with TRBD2. The CDR3 has 16 residues. V shed 4 bases, J shed 4 bases, and the junction held 4 bases outside the gene matches. Germline assignment: CDR1 SGHAT and CDR2 FQNNGV. This chain's CDR3 is CASSSPGLAGYNEQFF. In DNA form, the CDR3 reads TGTGCCAGCAGCTCTCCGGGACTAGCGGGGTACAATGAGCAGTTCTTC.

The chain has TRBV29-1 and TRBJ2-7; the D gene is possibly TRBD2 (5 bases). The CDR3 length is 13 residues. From germline, CDR1 is SQVTM and CDR2 ANQGSEA. The CDR3: CRAEAAGSNEQYF. The CDR3, as DNA: TGCAGAGCTGAAGCGGCAGGTTCCAACGAGCAGTACTTC.

The count of this clonotype is one. This may come from a read error, since a much larger clone is one base off. The chain couples TRBV4-3 to TRBJ1-2; TRBD1 might be the D (5 bases). The CDR3 runs to 15 residues. CDR1 and CDR2 (germline): LGHNA, YSLEER. The CDR3: CTSSQFSGANYGYTF. CDR3 sequence (DNA): TGCACCAGCAGCCAATTCTCGGGGGCTAACTATGGCTACACCTTC.

Comments on this clonotype: A read error may produce the germline difference seen at one junction end. The chain couples TRBV29-1 to TRBJ1-5, with D unresolved. Per the germline V gene, CDR1 is SQVTM and CDR2 is ANQGSEA. This CDR3 is built from 15 residues. CDR3 region: CSVSVGANSNQSQHF. The CDR3 nucleotides are TGCAGCGTGTCGGTCGGAGCTAATAGCAATCAGTCCCAGCATTTT.

Concerning this clonotype: Because it lacks the conserved phenylalanine or tryptophan at the end, this CDR3 is likely a read error. The chain links TRBV30 to TRBJ2-7; TRBD2 matches 9 bases. The germline V gene encodes CDR1 GTSNPN and CDR2 SVGIG (reference sequence). The CDR3 contains 14 residues. With V trimmed by 1 base and J by 3 bases, 4 bases remained unmatched. The CDR3 reads CAWSGLADIYEQYS. The CDR3 nucleotides are TGTGCCTGGAGTGGACTAGCGGATATCTACGAGCAGTACTCC.

The V call is TRBV7-9, the J call TRBJ1-2; a weak D match, TRBD1 (6 bases). V was shortened by 6 bases and J by 2 bases, with 13 bases between the two germline ends. CDR3 length equals 14 residues. Germline V CDR1 and CDR2: SEHNR, FQNEAQ (reference sequence). The CDR3 nucleotides are TGTGCCAGCAGGGATCACAGGGCGAACTATGGCTACACCTTC. This codes for CASRDHRANYGYTF.

This clonotype has a handful of counts. The gene calls are TRBV5-1 and TRBJ1-2; D perhaps matches TRBD1 (6 bases). The V gene's germline CDR1 is SGHRS and CDR2 YFSETQ. The V gene lost 4 bases and the J gene lost 1 base, with 11 bases spanning the gap. This CDR3 contains 14 residues. In DNA, the CDR3 is TGCGCCAGCAGCCCCGGACAGCTTAACTATGGCTACACCTTC. As protein: CASSPGQLNYGYTF.

J is TRBJ2-5 and V is TRBV29-1; D not resolved. Looked up from germline, CDR1 is SQVTM and CDR2 is ANQGSEA. This CDR3 has 13 residues. CDR3 sequence reads: CSAMTIIRETQYF. For the CDR3, the DNA is TGCAGTGCTATGACAATTATTAGGGAGACCCAGTACTTC.

Regarding this clonotype: Lacking the conserved final phenylalanine or tryptophan, this CDR3 likely reflects a read error. The CDR3 spells CASSLVLGIYEQYL. DNA of the CDR3: TGTGCCAGCAGTTTAGTGCTTGGTATTTACGAGCAGTACCTC. The chain has TRBV12-3 or TRBV12-4 and TRBJ2-7; no definite D call. CDR3 size: 14 residues. V lost 1 base, J lost 4 bases, and 11 bases lay in between.

Concerning this clonotype itself: A clone one base away is much larger, so this may be a read error. CDR3 sequence: CASSDRVGKEQYF. The CDR3 DNA sequence: TGTGCCAGCAGTGACCGGGTAGGAAAGGAGCAGTACTTC. This chain connects TRBV6-1 to TRBJ2-7, with D uncertain. V was clipped by 3 bases and J by 7 bases, with 13 bases between them. The germline CDR1 and CDR2 sequences are MNHNS and SASEGT. CDR3 length equals 13 residues.

Note on this clonotype: Just one base apart from a much larger clone, this may be a read error. The chain uses TRBV11-2 and TRBJ2-5; D gene uncertain. Per germline, CDR1 SGHAT and CDR2 FQNNGV. The CDR3 sequence is 11 residues long. Trimming removed 6 bases from V and 3 bases from J, with 5 bases in between. The CDR3 reads CASRAKETQYF. DNA of the CDR3: TGTGCCAGCAGAGCAAAAGAGACCCAGTACTTC.

This clonotype was seen ten or more times. CDR3 coding DNA: TGTGCCATCAGTGGGGGGACAGGTGGGAGGGCCAATCAGCCCCAGCATTTT. It yields the protein CAISGGTGGRANQPQHF. V gene TRBV10-3 combines with J gene TRBJ1-5; 8 bases align to TRBD1. Germline V gives CDR1 ENHRY, CDR2 SYGVKD. The V and J ends lost 4 bases and 3 bases, in that order; junction bases with no gene match: 11. This CDR3 is built from 17 residues.

With respect to this clonotype: A read error may explain this, as a much larger clone is one base away. The chain uses TRBV6-6 and TRBJ2-5, with D perhaps matching TRBD2 (6 bases). V lost 8 bases and J 4 bases, leaving 17 bases between the germline ends. The germline gives CDR1 MNHNY, CDR2 SVGAGI (reference sequence). The CDR3 extends over 14 amino acids. This chain's CDR3 is CASLGLTGVETQYF. The CDR3 nucleotides are TGTGCCAGCCTCGGACTAACGGGAGTAGAGACCCAGTACTTC.

To note about this clonotype: This may be a read error: a much more frequent sequence differs by one nucleotide. The chain couples TRBV6-1 to TRBJ2-5, with D possibly being TRBD2 (5 bases). The germline V gene encodes CDR1 MNHNS and CDR2 SASEGT. The CDR3 consists of 13 residues. The V end lost 1 base, the J end lost 7 bases, and 10 bases lay between the germline ends. The CDR3 loop is CASSEGGVVTQYF. The DNA for the CDR3 is TGTGCCAGCAGTGAAGGGGGAGTAGTGACCCAGTACTTC.

Comments on this clonotype: Given a much more abundant clone one base away, this may be a read error. V usage is TRBV12-3 or TRBV12-4 and J usage is TRBJ1-2, with 7 bases matching TRBD1. Trimming took 7 bases from V and 5 from J; bases not matched to a gene: 7. This CDR3 contains 13 residues. In nucleotides, the CDR3 is TGTGCCAGCAACGCAGGGGGGATGTATGGCTACACCTTC. Its translation: CASNAGGMYGYTF.

This clonotype was seen many times. CDR3 amino acids: CASSPPPGISSYEQYF. Written as DNA, the CDR3 is TGTGCCAGCAGCCCTCCCCCAGGTATCAGCTCCTACGAGCAGTACTTC. The chain recombines TRBV5-4 with TRBJ2-7; D not resolved. The V end was cut by 4 bases, the J end by 0 bases, with 17 bases between. The CDR3 length is 16 residues. Germline V lookup: CDR1 SGHNT, CDR2 YYREEE (reference sequence).

This clonotype was recorded at least ten times. V usage is TRBV6-6 and J usage is TRBJ2-5; D unresolved. Looked up from germline, CDR1 is MNHNY and CDR2 is SVGAGI (reference sequence). This CDR3 spans 12 amino acids. Trimming removed 6 bases from V and 5 bases from J, with 10 bases in between. The CDR3 nucleotides read TGTGCCAGCAGCCCAATAGGGGAGACCCAGTACTTC. This sequence encodes CASSPIGETQYF.

With respect to this clonotype: A much larger clone lies one base from this, so it may be a read error. The chain links TRBV6-1 to TRBJ2-1; D is perhaps TRBD1 or TRBD2 (5 bases each). The CDR3 runs to 17 residues. Germline CDR1 MNHNS, CDR2 SASEGT. V lost 7 bases and J lost 0, with 19 bases in between. In nucleotides, the CDR3 is TGTGCCAGCAATGAGGGGAAGCGGACCCGCTCCTACAATGAGCAGTTCTTC. Its protein product is CASNEGKRTRSYNEQFF.

With regard to this clonotype: The conserved phenylalanine or tryptophan normally closing the CDR3 is absent here, so this likely arose from a read error. The chain combines TRBV29-1 with TRBJ2-1; 7 bases line up with TRBD2. The CDR3 loop spans 14 amino acids. Germline CDR1 and CDR2: SQVTM and ANQGSEA. The DNA of the CDR3 is TGCAGCGGGGGGGGGAGCGGCTCCTACGATGAGCAGTTCTTA. This gives the protein CSGGGSGSYDEQFL.

The chain combines TRBV12-3 or TRBV12-4 with TRBJ2-7, with 7 nucleotides matching TRBD2. V lost 5 bases to trimming and J lost 9 bases; unmatched junction nucleotides: 10. The length of the CDR3 is 13 residues. This CDR3 is CASSQGGISGQYF. CDR3 DNA sequence: TGTGCCAGCAGTCAGGGAGGGATTTCGGGGCAGTACTTC.